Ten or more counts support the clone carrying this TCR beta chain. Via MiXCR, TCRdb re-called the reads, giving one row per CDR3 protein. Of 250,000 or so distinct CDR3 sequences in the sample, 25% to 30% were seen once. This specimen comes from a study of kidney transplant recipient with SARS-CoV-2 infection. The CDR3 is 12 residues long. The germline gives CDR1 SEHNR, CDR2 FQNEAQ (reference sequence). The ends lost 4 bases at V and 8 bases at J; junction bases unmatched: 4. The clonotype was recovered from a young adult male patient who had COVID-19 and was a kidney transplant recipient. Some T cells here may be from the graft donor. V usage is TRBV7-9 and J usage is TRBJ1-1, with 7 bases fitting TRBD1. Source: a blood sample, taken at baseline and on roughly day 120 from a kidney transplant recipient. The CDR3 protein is CASSSGQREAFF. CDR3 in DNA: TGTGCCAGCAGCTCGGGACAGAGGGAAGCTTTCTTT.